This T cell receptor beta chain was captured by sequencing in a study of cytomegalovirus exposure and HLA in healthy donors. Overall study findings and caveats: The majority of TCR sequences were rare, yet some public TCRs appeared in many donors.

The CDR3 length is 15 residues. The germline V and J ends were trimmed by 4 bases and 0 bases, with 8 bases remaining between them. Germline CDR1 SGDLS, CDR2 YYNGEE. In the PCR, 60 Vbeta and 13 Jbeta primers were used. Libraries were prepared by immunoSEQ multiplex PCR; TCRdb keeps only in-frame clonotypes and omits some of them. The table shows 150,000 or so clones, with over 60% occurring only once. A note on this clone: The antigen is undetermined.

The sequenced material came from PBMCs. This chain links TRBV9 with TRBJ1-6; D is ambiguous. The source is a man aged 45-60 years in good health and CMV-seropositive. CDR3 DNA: TGTGCCAGCAGCCCCAAGCTCTCCTATAATTCACCCCTCCACTTT. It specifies CASSPKLSYNSPLHF.